This TCR beta chain stems from a study of radiotherapy plus CTLA-4 blockade in lung cancer. CDR3 length: 13 amino acids. Germline V gene data show CDR1 as SGHRS and CDR2 as YFSETQ. The germline V and J ends were trimmed by 4 bases and 4 bases, with 11 bases remaining between them. This clone was picked up a small number of times. Its antigen is currently unknown. Notes on the study in general: Early clone dynamics of blood T cells, plus interferon-beta, reportedly predicted response best.

Using immunoSEQ multiplex PCR, the repertoire was profiled, and TCRdb retains in-frame clones only, with some absent. Of some 110,000 clones detected, roughly 84% appear once; the ten largest clones hold over 2%. The sequence was collected from a human donor with non-small cell lung cancer that progressed on radiotherapy plus ipilimumab. Some clones in this sample may be carry-over from other donors' samples. The rearrangement links TRBV5-1 to TRBJ2-5, with D possibly matching TRBD1 (6 bases). This sample comprised peripheral blood, obtained from a patient treated with radiotherapy plus ipilimumab. In nucleotides, the CDR3 is TGCGCCAGCAGCCCCGGGACATTAGAGACCCAGTACTTC. Translation gives CASSPGTLETQYF.